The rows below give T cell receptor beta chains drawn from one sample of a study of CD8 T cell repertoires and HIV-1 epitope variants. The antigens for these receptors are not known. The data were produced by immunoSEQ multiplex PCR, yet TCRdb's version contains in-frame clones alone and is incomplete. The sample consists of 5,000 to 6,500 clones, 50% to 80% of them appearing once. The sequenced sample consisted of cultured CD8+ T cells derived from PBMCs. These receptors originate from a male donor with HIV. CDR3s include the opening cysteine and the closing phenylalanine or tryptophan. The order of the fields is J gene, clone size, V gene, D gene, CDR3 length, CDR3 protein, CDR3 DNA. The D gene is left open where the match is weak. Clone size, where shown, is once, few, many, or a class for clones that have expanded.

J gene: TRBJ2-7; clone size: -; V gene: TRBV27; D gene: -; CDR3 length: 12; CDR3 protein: CASSFVGYEQYF; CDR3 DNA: TGTGCCAGCAGTTTCGTAGGGTACGAGCAGTACTTC
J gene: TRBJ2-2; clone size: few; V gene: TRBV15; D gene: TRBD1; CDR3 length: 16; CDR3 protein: CATSRDPDRETGELFF; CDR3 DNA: TGTGCCACCAGCAGAGATCCGGACAGGGAAACCGGGGAGCTGTTTTTT
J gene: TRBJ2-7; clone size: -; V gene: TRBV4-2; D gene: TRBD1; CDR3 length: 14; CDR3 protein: CASSQPDREYEQYF; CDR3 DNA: TGTGCCAGCAGCCAACCGGACAGGGAGTATGAGCAGTACTTC
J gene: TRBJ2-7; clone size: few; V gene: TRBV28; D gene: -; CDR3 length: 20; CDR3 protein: CASSFPPPSPNTPTTYEQYF; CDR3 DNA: TGTGCCAGCAGTTTCCCCCCCCCTAGTCCCAATACACCTACCACCTACGAGCAGTACTTC
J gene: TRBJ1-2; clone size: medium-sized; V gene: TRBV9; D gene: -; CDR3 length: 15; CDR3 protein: CASSFVGSGAYGYTF; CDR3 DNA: TGTGCCAGCAGCTTCGTAGGGTCTGGAGCTTATGGCTACACCTTC
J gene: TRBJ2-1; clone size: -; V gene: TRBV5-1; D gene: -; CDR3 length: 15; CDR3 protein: CASSLGLGGHNEQFF; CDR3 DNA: TGCGCCAGCAGCTTGGGACTAGGGGGTCACAATGAGCAGTTCTTC
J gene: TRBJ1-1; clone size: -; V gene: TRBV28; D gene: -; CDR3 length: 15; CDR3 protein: CASSFQGQKDTEAFF; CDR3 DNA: TGTGCCAGCAGTTTTCAGGGGCAGAAGGACACTGAAGCTTTCTTT
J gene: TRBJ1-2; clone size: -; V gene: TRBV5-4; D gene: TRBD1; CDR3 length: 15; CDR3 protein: CASSSEQGDPRGYTF; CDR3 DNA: TGTGCCAGCAGCTCGGAACAGGGGGACCCTAGAGGCTACACCTTC
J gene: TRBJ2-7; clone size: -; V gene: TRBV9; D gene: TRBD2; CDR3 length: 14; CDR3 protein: CASSAGTTLYEQYF; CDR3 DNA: TGTGCCAGCAGCGCCGGGACTACCCTTTACGAGCAGTACTTC
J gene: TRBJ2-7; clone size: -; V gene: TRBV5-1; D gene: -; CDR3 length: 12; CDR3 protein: CASEGDSYEQYF; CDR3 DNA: TGCGCCAGCGAAGGGGATTCCTACGAGCAGTACTTC
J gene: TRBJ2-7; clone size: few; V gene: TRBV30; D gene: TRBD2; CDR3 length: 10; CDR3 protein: CAWGEGEQYF; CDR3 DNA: TGTGCCTGGGGGGAGGGCGAGCAGTACTTC
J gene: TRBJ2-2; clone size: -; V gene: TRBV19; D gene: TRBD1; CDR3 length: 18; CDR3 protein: CASSIALGEGAFTGELFF; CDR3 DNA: TGTGCCAGTAGTATAGCCCTTGGAGAGGGGGCCTTCACCGGGGAGCTGTTTTTT
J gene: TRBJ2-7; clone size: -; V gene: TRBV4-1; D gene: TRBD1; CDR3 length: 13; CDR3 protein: CASSPRTGFEQYF; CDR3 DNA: TGCGCCAGCAGCCCGCGGACAGGGTTCGAGCAGTACTTC
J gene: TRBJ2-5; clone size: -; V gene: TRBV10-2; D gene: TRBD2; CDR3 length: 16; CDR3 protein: CASSESVSGGQETQYF; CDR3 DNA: TGCGCCAGCAGTGAGTCGGTTAGCGGGGGGCAAGAGACCCAGTACTTC
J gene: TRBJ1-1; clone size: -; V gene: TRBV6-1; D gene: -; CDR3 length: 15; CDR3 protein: CASTPPRLMNTEAFF; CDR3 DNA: TGTGCCAGCACCCCACCCAGGCTTATGAACACTGAAGCTTTCTTT
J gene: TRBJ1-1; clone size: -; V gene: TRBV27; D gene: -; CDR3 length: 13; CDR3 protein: CASSFQGLGEAFF; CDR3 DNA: TGTGCCAGCAGTTTTCAGGGACTAGGTGAAGCTTTCTTT
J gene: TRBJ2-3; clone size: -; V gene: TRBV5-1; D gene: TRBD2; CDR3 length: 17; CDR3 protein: CASSARLAGGAPDTQYF; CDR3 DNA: TGCGCCAGCAGCGCACGACTAGCGGGAGGGGCCCCAGATACGCAGTATTTT
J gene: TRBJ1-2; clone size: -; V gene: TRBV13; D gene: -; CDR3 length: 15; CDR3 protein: CASSLGQDLNYGYTF; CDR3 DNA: TGTGCCAGCAGCTTAGGCCAAGACCTCAACTATGGCTACACCTTC
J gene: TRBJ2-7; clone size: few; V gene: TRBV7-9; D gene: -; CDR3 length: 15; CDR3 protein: CASSGSSATLYEQYF; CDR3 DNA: TGTGCCAGCAGCGGGTCTAGCGCCACGTTATACGAGCAGTACTTC
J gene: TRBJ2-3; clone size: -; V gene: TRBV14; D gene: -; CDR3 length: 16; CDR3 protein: CASSQVYGRSPDTQYF; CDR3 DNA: TGTGCCAGCAGCCAGGTTTACGGGAGATCTCCAGATACGCAGTATTTT
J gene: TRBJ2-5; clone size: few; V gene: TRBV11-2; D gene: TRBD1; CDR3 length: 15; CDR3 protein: CASSRTGQGTETQYF; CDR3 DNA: TGTGCCAGCAGCCGAACCGGACAGGGGACAGAGACCCAGTACTTC
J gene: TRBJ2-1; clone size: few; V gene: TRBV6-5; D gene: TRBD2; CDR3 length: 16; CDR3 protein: CASSYSASGSGNEQFF; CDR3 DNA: TGTGCCAGCAGTTACTCGGCTAGCGGGAGCGGCAATGAGCAGTTCTTC
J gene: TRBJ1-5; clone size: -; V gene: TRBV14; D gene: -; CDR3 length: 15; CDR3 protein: CASSQGGIGNQPQHF; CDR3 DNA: TGTGCCAGCAGCCAAGGGGGGATCGGCAATCAGCCCCAGCATTTT
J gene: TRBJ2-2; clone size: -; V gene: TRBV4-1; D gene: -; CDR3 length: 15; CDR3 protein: CASRQGGGLTGELFF; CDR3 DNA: TGCGCCAGCAGGCAAGGAGGGGGCCTCACCGGGGAGCTGTTTTTT
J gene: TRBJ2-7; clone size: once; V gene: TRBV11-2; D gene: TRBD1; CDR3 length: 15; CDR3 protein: CASSLRSRGLDEQYF; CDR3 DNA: TGTGCCAGCAGCTTAAGGTCCAGGGGGCTGGACGAGCAGTACTTC
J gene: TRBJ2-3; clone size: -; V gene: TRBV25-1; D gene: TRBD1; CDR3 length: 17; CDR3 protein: CASRELRDRGGPDTQYF; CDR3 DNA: TGTGCCAGCAGAGAACTTAGGGACAGGGGGGGCCCAGATACGCAGTATTTT
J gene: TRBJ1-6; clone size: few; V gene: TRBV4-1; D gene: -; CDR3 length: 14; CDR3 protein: CASSVDPGGSPLHF; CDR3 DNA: TGCGCCAGCAGCGTGGACCCTGGTGGGTCACCCCTCCACTTT
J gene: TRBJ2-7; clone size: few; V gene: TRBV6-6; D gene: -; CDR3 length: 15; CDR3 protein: CASSYSPGLDYEQYF; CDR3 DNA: TGTGCCAGCAGTTACTCGCCAGGGTTAGACTACGAGCAGTACTTC
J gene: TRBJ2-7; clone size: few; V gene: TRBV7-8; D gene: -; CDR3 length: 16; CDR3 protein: CASSPYVTGHSYEQYF; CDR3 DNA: TGTGCCAGCAGCCCTTACGTGACAGGTCACTCCTACGAGCAGTACTTC
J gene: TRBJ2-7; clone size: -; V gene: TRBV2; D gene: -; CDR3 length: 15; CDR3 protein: CASSEASVRGYEQYF; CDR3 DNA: TGTGCCAGCAGTGAAGCGTCGGTGAGGGGTTACGAGCAGTACTTC
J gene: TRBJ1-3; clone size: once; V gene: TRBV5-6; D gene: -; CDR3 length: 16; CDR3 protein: CASSLGAGATGNTIYF; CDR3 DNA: TGTGCCAGCAGCTTGGGAGCCGGGGCAACTGGAAACACCATATATTTT
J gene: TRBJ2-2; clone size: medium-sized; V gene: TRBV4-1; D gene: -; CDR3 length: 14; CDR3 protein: CASSQDGNTGELFF; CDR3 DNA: TGCGCCAGCAGCCAAGATGGGAACACCGGGGAGCTGTTTTTT
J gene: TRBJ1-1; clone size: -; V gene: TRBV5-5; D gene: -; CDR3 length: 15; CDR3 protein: CASSLWGAHGTEAFF; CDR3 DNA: TGTGCCAGCAGCTTGTGGGGGGCGCACGGCACTGAAGCTTTCTTT